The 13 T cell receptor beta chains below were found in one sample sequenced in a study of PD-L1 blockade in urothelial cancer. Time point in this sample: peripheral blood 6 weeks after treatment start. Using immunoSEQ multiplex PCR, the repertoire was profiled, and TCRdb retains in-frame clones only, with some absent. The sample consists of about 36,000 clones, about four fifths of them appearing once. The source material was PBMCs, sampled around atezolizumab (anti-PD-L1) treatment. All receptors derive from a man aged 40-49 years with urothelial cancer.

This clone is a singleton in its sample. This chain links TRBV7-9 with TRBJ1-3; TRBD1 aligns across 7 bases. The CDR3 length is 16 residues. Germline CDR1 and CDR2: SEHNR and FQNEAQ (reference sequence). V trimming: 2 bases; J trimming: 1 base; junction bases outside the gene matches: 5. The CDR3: CASSLYPTGSGNTIYF. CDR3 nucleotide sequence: TGTGCCAGCAGCTTATACCCGACAGGGTCTGGAAACACCATATATTTT. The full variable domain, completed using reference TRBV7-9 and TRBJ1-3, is DTGVSQNPRHKITKRGQNVTFRCDPISEHNRLYWYRQTLGQGPEFLTYFQNEAQLEKSRLLSDRFSAERPKGSFSTLEIQRTEQGDSAMYLCASSLYPTGSGNTIYFGEGSWLTVV.

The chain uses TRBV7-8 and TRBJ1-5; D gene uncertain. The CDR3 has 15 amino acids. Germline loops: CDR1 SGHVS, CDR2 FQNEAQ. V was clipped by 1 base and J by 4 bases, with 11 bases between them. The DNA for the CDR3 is TGTGCCAGCAGCTTAGTGGCGTGGGCTAATCAGCCCCAGCATTTT. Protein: CASSLVAWANQPQHF.

CDR3 loop: CASSQPGTGRNIQYF. Here the CDR3 DNA reads TGTGCCAGCAGCCAACCCGGGACAGGGAGGAACATTCAGTACTTC. The J gene is TRBJ2-4, the V gene TRBV4-2; TRBD1 aligns across 9 bases. Germline CDR1 LGHNA, CDR2 YNFKEQ. With V trimmed by 2 bases and J by 7 bases, 6 bases remained unmatched. The CDR3 loop spans 15 amino acids.

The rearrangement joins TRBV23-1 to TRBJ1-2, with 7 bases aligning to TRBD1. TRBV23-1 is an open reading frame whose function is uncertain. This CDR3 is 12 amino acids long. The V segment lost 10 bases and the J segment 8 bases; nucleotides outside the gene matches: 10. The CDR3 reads CANSGGPMGYTF. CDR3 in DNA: TGCGCCAACTCAGGGGGGCCGATGGGCTACACCTTC.

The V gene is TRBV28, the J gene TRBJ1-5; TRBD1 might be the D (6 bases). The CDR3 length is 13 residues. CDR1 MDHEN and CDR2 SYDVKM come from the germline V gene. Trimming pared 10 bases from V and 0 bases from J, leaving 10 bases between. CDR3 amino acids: CATQGSSNQPQHF. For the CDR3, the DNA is TGTGCCACGCAGGGGTCTAGCAATCAGCCCCAGCATTTT. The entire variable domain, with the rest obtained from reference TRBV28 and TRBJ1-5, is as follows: DVKVTQSSRYLVKRTGEKVFLECVQDMDHENMFWYRQDPGLGLRLIYFSYDVKMKEKGDIPEGYSVSREKKERFSLILESASTNQTSMYLCATQGSSNQPQHFGDGTRLSIL.

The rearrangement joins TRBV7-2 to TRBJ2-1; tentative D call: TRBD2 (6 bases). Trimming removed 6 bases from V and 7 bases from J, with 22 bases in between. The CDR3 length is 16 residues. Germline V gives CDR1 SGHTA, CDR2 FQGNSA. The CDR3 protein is CASRGRRRDARNEQFF. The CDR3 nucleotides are TGTGCCAGCAGGGGGAGGAGGCGGGACGCTCGGAATGAGCAGTTCTTC.

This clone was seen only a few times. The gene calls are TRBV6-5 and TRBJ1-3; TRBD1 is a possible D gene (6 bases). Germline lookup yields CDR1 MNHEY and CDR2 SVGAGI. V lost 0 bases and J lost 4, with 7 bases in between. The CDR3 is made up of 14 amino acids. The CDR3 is CASSYSGHGNTIYF. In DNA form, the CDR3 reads TGTGCCAGCAGTTACTCGGGACACGGAAACACCATATATTTT.

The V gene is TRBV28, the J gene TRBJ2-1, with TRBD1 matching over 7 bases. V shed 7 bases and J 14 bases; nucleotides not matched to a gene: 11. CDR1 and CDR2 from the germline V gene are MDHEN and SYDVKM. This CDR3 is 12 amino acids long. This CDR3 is CASNTRRDSEFF. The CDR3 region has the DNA TGTGCCAGCAACACGCGCCGGGACAGTGAGTTCTTC.

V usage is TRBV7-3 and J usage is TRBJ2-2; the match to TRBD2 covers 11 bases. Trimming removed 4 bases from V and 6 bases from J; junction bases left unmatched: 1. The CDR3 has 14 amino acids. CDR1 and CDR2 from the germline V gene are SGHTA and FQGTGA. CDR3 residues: CASSSGLAAGELFF. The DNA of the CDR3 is TGTGCCAGCAGCTCGGGACTAGCGGCCGGGGAGCTGTTTTTT.

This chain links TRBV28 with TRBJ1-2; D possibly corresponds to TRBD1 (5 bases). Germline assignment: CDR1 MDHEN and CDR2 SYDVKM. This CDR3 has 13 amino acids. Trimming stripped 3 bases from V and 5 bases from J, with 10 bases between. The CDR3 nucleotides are TGTGCCAGCAGTTTGCCAGGGAGGTATGGCTACACCTTC. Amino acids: CASSLPGRYGYTF.

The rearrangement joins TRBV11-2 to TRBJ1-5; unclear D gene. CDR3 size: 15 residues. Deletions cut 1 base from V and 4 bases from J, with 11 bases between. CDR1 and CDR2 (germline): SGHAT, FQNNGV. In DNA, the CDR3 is TGTGCCAGCAGCTTAGGTATCTCCGGGAATCAGCCCCAGCATTTT. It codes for CASSLGISGNQPQHF.

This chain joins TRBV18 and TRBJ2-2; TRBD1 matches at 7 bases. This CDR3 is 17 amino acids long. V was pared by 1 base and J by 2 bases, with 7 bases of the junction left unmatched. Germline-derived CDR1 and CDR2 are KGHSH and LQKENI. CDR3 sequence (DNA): TGTGCCAGCTCACCACGGACCGGGACAGTAAACACCGGGGAGCTGTTTTTT. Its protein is CASSPRTGTVNTGELFF.

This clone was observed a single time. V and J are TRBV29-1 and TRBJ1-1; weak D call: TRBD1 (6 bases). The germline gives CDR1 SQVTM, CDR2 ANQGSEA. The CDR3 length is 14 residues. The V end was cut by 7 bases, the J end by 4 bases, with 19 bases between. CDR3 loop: CSAMALTGFTEAFF. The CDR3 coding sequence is TGCAGCGCTATGGCCCTAACAGGGTTCACTGAAGCTTTCTTT.